This T cell receptor (beta chain) was observed in a study of sequential checkpoint blockade in melanoma. Study overall: First-line arms were nivolumab then ipilimumab, or the reverse, randomized 1:1.

Germline V gives CDR1 GTSNPN, CDR2 SVGIG (reference sequence). Trimming stripped 3 bases from V and 4 bases from J, with 13 bases between. This CDR3 is built from 14 residues. Data came from immunoSEQ multiplex PCR; TCRdb stores just in-frame clones and leaves some out. The repertoire holds thousands of clones, approximately 30% seen once, with 20% to 25% in the top ten. Treatment: randomized to nivolumab then ipilimumab (arm A) or the reverse (arm B). The chain uses TRBV30 and TRBJ1-5; D ambiguous. This clonotype was obtained from a human donor with melanoma. This specimen was tumor tissue (inferred from file names), taken from a patient given nivolumab and ipilimumab in sequence. CDR3 sequence (DNA): TGTGCCTGGAGAAAACCCGGTGGTAATCAGCCCCAGCATTTT. It translates to CAWRKPGGNQPQHF.